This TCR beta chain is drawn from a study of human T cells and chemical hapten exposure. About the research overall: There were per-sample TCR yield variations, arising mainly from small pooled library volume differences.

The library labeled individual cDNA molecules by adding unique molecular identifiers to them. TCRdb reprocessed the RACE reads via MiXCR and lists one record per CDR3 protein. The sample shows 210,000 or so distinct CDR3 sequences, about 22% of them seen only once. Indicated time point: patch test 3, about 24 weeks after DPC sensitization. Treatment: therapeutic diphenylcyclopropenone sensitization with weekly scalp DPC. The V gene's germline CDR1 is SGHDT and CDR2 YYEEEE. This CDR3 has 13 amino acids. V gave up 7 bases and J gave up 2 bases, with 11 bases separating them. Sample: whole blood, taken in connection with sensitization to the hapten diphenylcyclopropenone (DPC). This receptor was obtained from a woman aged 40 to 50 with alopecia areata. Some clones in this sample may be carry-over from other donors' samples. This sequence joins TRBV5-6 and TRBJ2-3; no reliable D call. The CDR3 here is CASYPGLTDTQYF. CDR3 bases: TGTGCCAGCTATCCCGGCCTCACAGATACGCAGTATTTT. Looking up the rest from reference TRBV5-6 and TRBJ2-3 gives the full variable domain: DAGVTQSPTHLIKTRGQQVTLRCSPKSGHDTVSWYQQALGQGPQFIFQYYEEEERQRGNFPDRFSGHQFPNYSSELNVNALLLGDSALYLCASYPGLTDTQYFGPGTRLTVL.